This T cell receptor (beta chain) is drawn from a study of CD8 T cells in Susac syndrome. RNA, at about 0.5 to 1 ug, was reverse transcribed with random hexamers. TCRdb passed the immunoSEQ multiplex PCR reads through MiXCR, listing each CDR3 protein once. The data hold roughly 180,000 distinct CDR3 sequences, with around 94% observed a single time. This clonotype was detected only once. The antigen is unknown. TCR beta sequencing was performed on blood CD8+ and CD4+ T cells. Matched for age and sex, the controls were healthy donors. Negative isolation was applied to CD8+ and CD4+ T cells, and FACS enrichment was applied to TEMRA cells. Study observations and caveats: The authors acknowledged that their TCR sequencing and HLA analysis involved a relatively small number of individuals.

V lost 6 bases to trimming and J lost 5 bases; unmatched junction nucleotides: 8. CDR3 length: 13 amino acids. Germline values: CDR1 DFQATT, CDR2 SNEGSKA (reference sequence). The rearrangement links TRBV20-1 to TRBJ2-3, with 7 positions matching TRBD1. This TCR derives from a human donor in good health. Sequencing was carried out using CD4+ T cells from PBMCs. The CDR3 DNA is TGCAGTGCAAAGGGGGCGGTTTTAGATACGCAGTATTTT. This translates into CSAKGAVLDTQYF.